The sample holds one count of the clone carrying this T cell receptor (beta chain). Its antigen is as yet unknown. Unsorted PBMC DNA underwent sequencing on ten immunoSEQ deep assay plates. Libraries were prepared by immunoSEQ multiplex PCR; TCRdb keeps only in-frame clonotypes and omits some of them. Of some 490,000 clones detected, around four fifths appear once; the ten largest clones hold around 11%. The sample belongs to a study of shared clonotypes between healthy human individuals. Study-wide points: Clonotype sharing among donors was expected to depend on sequencing depth.

Per the germline V gene, CDR1 is SEHNR and CDR2 is FQNEAQ (reference sequence). V dropped 4 bases and J dropped 6; count of bases not matched to a gene: 15. The CDR3 is 17 amino acids. The TCR was taken from a woman aged 40-49 years in good health. Some clones in this sample may be carry-over from other donors' samples. The V gene is TRBV7-9, the J gene TRBJ2-7; 10 bases are a match to TRBD2. The sequencing sample was made of PBMCs. Written as DNA, the CDR3 is TGTGCCAGCAGCTCCAACCTGTTACAGCGGGAGGGGGGCGAGCAGTACTTC. The encoded protein is CASSSNLLQREGGEQYF.